These 12 T cell receptor beta chains were all obtained from the same sample, sequenced in a study of cytomegalovirus exposure and HLA in healthy donors. Primers for the PCR totalled 60 Vbeta and 13 Jbeta. Sequencing used immunoSEQ multiplex PCR; TCRdb keeps in-frame clones, though not all of them. Found here are around 98,000 clones, around 73% of them singletons; the top ten hold over 0.95%. Material for sequencing was PBMCs. The source of these receptors is a female donor in good health and CMV-seronegative.

The genes are TRBV15 and TRBJ2-1; tentative D call: TRBD2 (6 bases). Germline CDR1 LNHNV, CDR2 YYDKDF (reference sequence). The CDR3 runs 15 residues. Trimming cost V 0 bases and J 7 bases, with 13 bases left between them. The CDR3 nucleotides are TGTGCCACCAGCAGAGATTTGGCGGGATCAAATGAGCAGTTCTTC. It encodes CATSRDLAGSNEQFF.

This clone was recorded once. The chain couples TRBV4-1 to TRBJ2-1; 14 bases are shared with TRBD2. The CDR3 length is 18 residues. V was clipped by 2 bases and J by 6 bases; unmatched bases: 9. The germline V gene has CDR1 MGHRA and CDR2 YSYEKL. CDR3 in DNA: TGCGCCAGCAGCCAACTGGGACTAGCGGGAGAGGGATTCAATGAGCAGTTCTTC. Protein product: CASSQLGLAGEGFNEQFF.

The chain combines TRBV6-1 with TRBJ1-4; unclear D gene. The CDR3 loop spans 13 amino acids. The germline V and J ends were trimmed by 4 bases and 8 bases, with 11 bases remaining between them. Germline V gives CDR1 MNHNS, CDR2 SASEGT. The CDR3: CASSGLGGEKLFF. The CDR3 region has the DNA TGTGCCAGCAGTGGCCTCGGCGGCGAAAAACTGTTTTTT.

There are a few counts of this clone. The chain has TRBV30 and TRBJ2-2; D not certain. This CDR3 comprises 11 residues. Trimming shortened V by 2 bases and J by 8 bases, and 6 bases separated the two germline ends. Germline loops: CDR1 GTSNPN, CDR2 SVGIG (reference sequence). The CDR3 protein is CAWSPRGELFF. DNA of the CDR3: TGTGCCTGGAGTCCGAGGGGGGAGCTGTTTTTT.

The rearrangement joins TRBV5-1 to TRBJ1-3; D gene unclear. The V and J ends lost 1 base and 0 bases respectively, with 8 bases between them. The V gene's germline CDR1 is SGHRS and CDR2 YFSETQ. The CDR3 is made up of 15 amino acids. DNA of the CDR3: TGCGCCAGCAGCTTGACCTACAGCTCTGGAAACACCATATATTTT. Protein: CASSLTYSSGNTIYF.

The chain recombines TRBV11-3 with TRBJ1-1; D is unresolved. Per the germline V gene, CDR1 is SGHNT and CDR2 is YENEEA. The CDR3 has 14 residues. Between the trimmed V and J ends, which lost 0 bases and 0 bases, there was a span of 5 bases. CDR3 DNA sequence: TGTGCCAGCAGCTTAGAGCTAGTGAACACTGAAGCTTTCTTT. Protein sequence: CASSLELVNTEAFF.

This clone has just a few counts. The chain couples TRBV27 to TRBJ2-1; 7 bases line up with TRBD2. The germline V gene encodes CDR1 MNHEY and CDR2 SMNVEV (reference sequence). Losses at the gene ends were 0 bases for V and 15 bases for J; bases not matched to a gene: 11. The CDR3 is 14 residues long. CDR3: CASSLSAGVVPGFF. The CDR3 DNA follows: TGTGCCAGCAGTTTATCGGCGGGAGTCGTCCCGGGGTTCTTC.

This chain joins TRBV5-1 and TRBJ2-5; the D gene is possibly TRBD1 (5 bases). Germline V gene lookup returns CDR1 SGHRS and CDR2 YFSETQ. V dropped 3 bases and J dropped 5 bases, with 11 bases sitting between them. The CDR3 loop spans 13 amino acids. The CDR3 nucleotides read TGCGCCAGCAGCTCGGCAGGGATCGAGACCCAGTACTTC. Translated, it gives CASSSAGIETQYF.

V usage is TRBV7-2 and J usage is TRBJ2-3; D is possibly TRBD2 (5 bases). The CDR3 runs 16 residues. Germline CDR1 SGHTA, CDR2 FQGNSA. The V end was cut by 1 base, the J end by 5 bases, with 16 bases between. The CDR3 region is CASSLGGPGFGDTQYF. Written as DNA, the CDR3 is TGTGCCAGCAGCTTAGGAGGACCGGGATTTGGAGATACGCAGTATTTT.

The J gene is TRBJ1-1, the V gene TRBV7-3; the match to TRBD1 covers 7 bases. Germline lookup yields CDR1 SGHTA and CDR2 FQGTGA. Unmatched junction bases numbered 7, after V lost 4 bases and J lost 2 bases. This CDR3 comprises 15 residues. DNA for the CDR3: TGTGCCAGCAGCTACCTGGGACAGATAAACACTGAAGCTTTCTTT. Amino acids: CASSYLGQINTEAFF. The full variable domain, its missing parts supplied by reference TRBV7-3 and TRBJ1-1, is GAGVSQTPSNKVTEKGKYVELRCDPISGHTALYWYRQSLGQGPEFLIYFQGTGAADDSGLPNDRFFAVRPEGSVSTLKIQRTERGDSAVYLCASSYLGQINTEAFFGQGTRLTVV.

Regarding this clone: Other DNA sequences of this sample code for an identical CDR3. The J gene is TRBJ2-7, the V gene TRBV6-1, with 12 bases fitting TRBD2. CDR1 and CDR2 from the germline V gene are MNHNS and SASEGT. The CDR3 totals 14 residues. The J segment lost 4 bases and the V segment lost 6 bases, leaving 4 bases of the junction unmatched. The chain's CDR3 is CASSPGTSGYEQYF. Written as DNA, the CDR3 is TGTGCCAGCAGCCCCGGGACTAGCGGGTACGAGCAGTACTTC.

The J gene is TRBJ1-2, the V gene TRBV7-9, with D uncertain. Germline values: CDR1 SEHNR, CDR2 FQNEAQ (reference sequence). Trimming removed 3 bases at V and 7 bases at J, with 9 bases between. The CDR3 is 12 residues long. DNA for the CDR3: TGTGCCAGCAGCTTTGCCCGAGCTGGCTACACCTTC. It specifies CASSFARAGYTF.